This TCR beta chain was documented in a study of neurological immune-mediated disorders (dated by TCRdb to between 2017 and 2020). Study-level background: The study compared peripheral blood TCR-beta repertoires of HTLV-I-associated myelopathy (HAM/TSP) patients, multiple sclerosis patients and healthy controls using UMI-based sequencing. Alongside PBMC samples, the set of about 97 TCR-beta libraries contained longitudinal samples, technical triplicates, and paired CD4+ and CD8+ T-cell subsets that had been sorted. The cohort included about 70 subjects: approximately 15 with HAM/TSP, around 34 with multiple sclerosis, and around 20 healthy controls.

The healthy controls were volunteers from blood banks in Maryland, USA. Libraries from unsorted PBMCs were made from 2 million PBMCs kept in RNAlater at -80 degrees C until RNA extraction. Peripheral blood was subjected to Ficoll-Hypaque density gradient centrifugation to isolate PBMCs, which were then cryopreserved in liquid nitrogen. The paper as a whole reports these results and caveats: TCR clonal expansion was highest in HAM/TSP patients and lowest in MS patients, with MS patients falling below even healthy controls. Expanded clones from different subjects shared no identical CDR3 amino acid sequences, which suggests that TCR-beta repertoires were private in all groups.

cDNA was synthesized by template-switch 5'RACE using a primer carrying a 10-nucleotide random unique molecular identifier by which each TCR transcript was tagged. Each sequencing run produced over 200 million TCR-beta sequences covering 15-18 subjects. The RNeasy kit was used to extract total RNA. TCR-beta VDJ regions were amplified with primers for the TCR constant region and the 5'RACE anchor, using the KAPA Real-time Library Amplification kit. A first PCR added sample indexes and Illumina adaptors, and a second PCR then raised library yield. The roughly 650 bp TCR product was size-selected on a 2% E-gel SizeSelection system after Ampure bead purification. Before pooling, libraries had their quality checked on a Bioanalyzer, their concentration measured with Qubit, and their quantity determined with the Kapa Library Quantification kit. Libraries were sequenced paired-end 2 x 150 bp on an Illumina HiSeq 2500. To increase sequence diversity, roughly 24-31% phiX was spiked into each library pool. The paper's data handling went like this. Quality-filtered reads were processed with the UMI-based MiGEC pipeline, which removed over 75% of raw TCR sequences during error correction. VDJ genes were aligned to IMGT germline references, and clonotypes were defined by unique CDR3 amino acid sequence plus V-J genes. VDJtools evaluated clonal expansion, Shannon diversity and CDR3 relatedness (CalcPairwiseDistances, ClusterSamples); CLCbio workbench built phylogenetic trees. A clone was classed as expanded if it had 8 or more unique UMIs, a cutoff based on coefficient-of-variation modelling across technical triplicates. The public reads were run again by TCRdb, first through fastp at Q25 and then through MiXCR, and only productive beta chains were kept. Rows merge per CDR3 protein into single entries with the most common DNA and genes. The V and J calls were not made by the authors but by TCRdb's processing. This sample holds approximately 48,000 distinct CDR3 sequences; around a sixth were observed only once. The ten largest clones capture 4% to 4.5% of the sample.

There are many counts of this clonotype. Its recognized antigen is unknown. No much larger clone is present one base from it, and per-base qualities are unavailable. CDR1 and CDR2, looked up from the germline V gene, are SGHRS and YFSETQ. Trimming takes 7 bases from V and 6 bases from J, and the germline ends sit 17 bases apart. From the cysteine through the phenylalanine, the CDR3 covers 13 amino acids. CDR3 DNA is the only sequence kept; it has 39 bases, read in frame from the first base. The sequence came from a man in his fifties or sixties in good health. The chain links TRBV5-1 with TRBJ2-7, with the D gene call left open. Sequences were obtained from PBMCs. DNA sequence: TGCGCCAGCCATCCTTCCCCCACTACCGAGCAGTACTTC. Translated, this is CASHPSPTTEQYF.